A single TCR beta chain is shown here with its context. These data are taken from a study of blood T cell repertoires in COVID-19. Study summary: Material from acute and convalescent COVID-19 was sourced from the United States, Italy and Spain.

Sequencing was performed with immunoSEQ multiplex PCR; in TCRdb, only in-frame clones are kept and a portion is missing. The sample records nearly 200,000 clones, more than 80% being singletons. The V and J ends lost 0 bases and 8 bases respectively, with 13 bases between them. Looked up from germline, CDR1 is GTSNPN and CDR2 is SVGIG (reference sequence). This CDR3 has 13 residues. Material for sequencing was PBMCs or T cells enriched from blood (not recorded which). The chain combines TRBV30 with TRBJ1-2, with D tentatively TRBD1 (5 bases). The receptor was derived from a woman younger than 30 who had recovered from COVID-19. The CDR3 protein is CAWSVGRGEGYTF. DNA for the CDR3: TGTGCCTGGAGTGTAGGGAGGGGAGAGGGCTACACCTTC.